These 6 T cell receptor beta chains were all obtained from the same sample, sequenced in a study of a mutant IDH1 vaccine in newly diagnosed glioma. The time point denotes: baseline, week 1 (first vaccination visit). Treatment of the sample: pre-vaccination baseline after standard-of-care therapy. TCRdb's table, derived via immunoSEQ multiplex PCR, lists solely in-frame clones and lacks some. The table lists around 89,000 clones, around four fifths of them singletons. The sequencing here drew on PBMCs, taken from a glioma patient treated with radiotherapy, temozolomide or both. These receptors all stem from a woman aged 45-59 years with glioma.

This chain joins TRBV6-5 and TRBJ1-3; D perhaps matches TRBD1 (5 bases). The CDR3 runs 15 residues. V lost 4 bases and J lost 4, with 14 bases in between. Germline V gene data show CDR1 as MNHEY and CDR2 as SVGAGI. The CDR3 sequence is CASSSGTMVGNTIYF. The DNA for the CDR3 is TGTGCCAGCAGTTCCGGGACGATGGTAGGAAACACCATATATTTT.

The chain uses TRBV7-6 and TRBJ2-7; the D gene is possibly TRBD1 (6 bases). CDR1 is SGHVS and CDR2 is FNYEAQ in the germline V gene. Deletions cut 3 bases from V and 6 bases from J, with 12 bases between. The CDR3 has 13 amino acids. This chain's CDR3 is CASSFNRDGEQYF. The CDR3 region has the DNA TGTGCCAGCAGCTTCAACAGGGATGGCGAGCAGTACTTC.

The rearrangement uses TRBV29-1 and TRBJ2-7; D might be TRBD2 (5 bases). This CDR3 is built from 13 residues. Between the trimmed V and J ends, which lost 6 bases and 3 bases, there was a span of 15 bases. Germline V gene data show CDR1 as SQVTM and CDR2 as ANQGSEA. CDR3 amino acids: CSVDGGKDYEQYF. The DNA of the CDR3 is TGCAGCGTCGACGGAGGCAAAGACTACGAGCAGTACTTC.

This chain links TRBV29-1 with TRBJ1-5; possibly TRBD1 for D (5 bases). V lost 4 bases to trimming and J lost 4 bases, with 14 bases between them. The CDR3 is 14 residues long. The germline V gene encodes CDR1 SQVTM and CDR2 ANQGSEA. This CDR3 reads CSVAPGHTNQPQHF. CDR3 sequence (DNA): TGCAGCGTTGCCCCGGGGCACACTAATCAGCCCCAGCATTTT.

This clone has more than one count but fewer than ten. The CDR3 region has the DNA TGTGCCAGTAGTCCAACAGGGATTAGCAATCAGCCCCAGCATTTT. Protein product: CASSPTGISNQPQHF. V is TRBV19 and J is TRBJ1-5; tentative D call: TRBD1 (6 bases). Per the germline V gene, CDR1 is LNHDA and CDR2 is SQIVND (reference sequence). This CDR3 contains 15 residues. Trimming left V 5 bases short and J 0 bases short, with 11 bases between.

This clone was seen a handful of times. The gene calls are TRBV6-5 and TRBJ1-6, with TRBD1 identical over 7 bases. V shed 6 bases and J 8 bases; nucleotides not matched to a gene: 10. The CDR3 is 15 amino acids. Looked up from germline, CDR1 is MNHEY and CDR2 is SVGAGI. The chain's CDR3 is CASSPEQGIHSPLHF. The CDR3 DNA reads TGTGCCAGCAGCCCTGAACAGGGGATTCATTCACCCCTCCACTTT.